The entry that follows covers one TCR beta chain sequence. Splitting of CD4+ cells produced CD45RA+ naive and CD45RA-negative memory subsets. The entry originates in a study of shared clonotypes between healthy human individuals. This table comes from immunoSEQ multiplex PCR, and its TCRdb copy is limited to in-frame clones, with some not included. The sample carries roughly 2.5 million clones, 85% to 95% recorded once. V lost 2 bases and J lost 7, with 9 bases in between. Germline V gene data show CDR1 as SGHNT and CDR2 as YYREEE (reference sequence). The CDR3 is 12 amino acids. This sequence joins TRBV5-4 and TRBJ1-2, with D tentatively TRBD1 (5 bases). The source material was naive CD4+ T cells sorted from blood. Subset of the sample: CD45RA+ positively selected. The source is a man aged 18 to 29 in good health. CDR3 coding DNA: TGTGCCAGCAGCTTAGGGACGCTTGGCTACACCTTC. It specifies CASSLGTLGYTF. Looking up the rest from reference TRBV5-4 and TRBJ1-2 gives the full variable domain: ETGVTQSPTHLIKTRGQQVTLRCSSQSGHNTVSWYQQALGQGPQFIFQYYREEENGRGNFPPRFSGLQFPNYSSELNVNALELDDSALYLCASSLGTLGYTFGSGTRLTVV.